This TCR beta chain derives from a study of blood T cells in healthy people across ages. Every participating donor contributed around 9.5 milliliters of peripheral blood through a draw. No fewer than 5.5 micrograms of total RNA were isolated from every sample. This clonotype was detected a few times. Its specificity is not known. Study observations and caveats: PBMCs that were unsorted prevented a conclusive naive versus antigen-experienced comparison.

V was trimmed by 5 bases and J by 8 bases, leaving 17 bases between them. The CDR3 is 14 residues long. Germline-derived CDR1 and CDR2 are SGHTA and FQGNSA. Next came a second PCR, run for about 7 to 12 cycles, which used a sample-barcoded 5' primer along with a J-beta primer mix. A template-switch adaptor that had 12 random nucleotides put a tag on each cDNA molecule. TCRdb used MiXCR to reprocess the 5' RACE reads, holding one entry per CDR3 protein. The sample comprises about 720,000 distinct CDR3 sequences, about a fifth of which are singletons, and about 22% rests with the top ten. The chain links TRBV7-2 to TRBJ2-3; D is possibly TRBD2 (6 bases). The TCR comes from a man between 65 and 85 years old in good health. The sequencing sample was made of blood. The CDR3, as DNA: TGTGCCAGCAGCCCCTTGGAGATGGGGGGTACGCAGTATTTT. Encoded protein: CASSPLEMGGTQYF.